This TCR beta chain was sequenced for a study of T-cell memory formation after mild COVID-19. Points from the study as a whole: A second wave of clones peaked on day 37, and their SARS-CoV-2 specificity went unconfirmed. Day 15 to 85 contracting clones showed balanced CD4/CD8; day 15 to 37 expanders favored CD4+. CD4+ contracting clones were found mainly in CM and EM, and CD8+ ones in EMRA.

In the case of this clonotype: Its antigen remains unknown.

CDR3 length: 14 residues. Per germline, CDR1 SEHNR and CDR2 FQNEAQ (reference sequence). Between the trimmed V and J ends, which lost 1 base and 6 bases, there was a span of 13 bases. It was 5'RACE with constant-segment primers that produced the TCR alpha and TCR beta cDNA libraries, which carried sample barcodes and UMIs. TCRdb ran MiXCR on the 5' RACE reads and lists one entry per CDR3 protein. Of a few hundred thousand distinct CDR3 sequences in the sample, around 15% were seen once. The V and J genes are TRBV7-9 and TRBJ2-7; tentatively, D is TRBD1 or TRBD2 (6 bases each). Sequenced: PBMCs or a T cell subset sorted from them (not recorded which). The sequence was collected from a man aged 18 to 30 who had mild COVID-19 (a few samples of this study predate the infection). Cell type and time point are not known. The CDR3 DNA reads as TGTGCCAGCAGCTTAGGGGGGGCCCGTGGCGAGCAGTACGTC. It yields the protein CASSLGGARGEQYV.